This TCR beta chain was sequenced during a study of T cell repertoires in cytomegalovirus infection (dated by TCRdb to between 2018 and 2021). For context, the study as a whole: Donor HLA type was relevant to the analysis, as public TCR beta signatures indicated carriage of CMV infection together with the matching HLA type.

Study-wide conclusions, independent of this receptor: In both this cohort and an independent roughly 350-donor cohort, the cumulative frequency of public TCR beta family members distinguished carriers of CMV infection plus the relevant HLA type. In the ex vivo response, HLA-C-restricted CMV-specific TCR beta clonotypes were dominant, and in two of eight donors the single most frequent clonotype came from this HLA-C-restricted group.

The CDR3 goes from the cysteine to the phenylalanine over 12 residues. The kept DNA is CDR3 alone, 36 bases in frame from the first base. In the germline V gene (reference sequence), CDR1 corresponds to SEHNR and CDR2 to FQNEAQ. This clonotype was counted a single time. The antigen it recognizes is unknown. Relative to the germline gene, one junction end is altered; a read error may explain this. The sequencer listed for this sample is Illumina HiSeq 1500. Starting from the raw public reads, TCRdb applied fastp trimming at Q25, assembled clones with MiXCR and retained in-frame beta chains. Duplicate CDR3 protein sequences are folded into a single record with the most common DNA and genes. This sample lists roughly 720,000 distinct CDR3 sequences; roughly 36% were detected once. Together, the top ten hold around 2.8% of the sample.

This clonotype was obtained from a human donor in good health (CMV status not recorded). Some clones in this sample may be carry-over from other donors' samples. Sequenced material: PBMCs. The chain is encoded by TRBV7-9 joined to TRBJ1-2, with no reliable assignment of the D segment. The DNA reads as follows: TGTGCCAGCAGCCAATCCCGAATGGGAGGCAACTTC. Its translation reads: CASSQSRMGGNF.